What follows are 3 T cell receptor beta chains derived from one specimen sequenced in a study of blood T cell repertoires in COVID-19. The method was immunoSEQ multiplex PCR; TCRdb's version includes in-frame clones alone and lacks a portion of them. The table includes tens of thousands of clones, around 84% detected once. Input material: peripheral blood. The receptors were gathered from a human donor in a cohort sampled during active COVID-19.

The chain joins TRBV4-1 to TRBJ1-3; D perhaps matches TRBD1 (5 bases). The CDR3 is 15 residues long. Trimming stripped 4 bases from V and 2 bases from J, with 12 bases between. Germline loops: CDR1 MGHRA, CDR2 YSYEKL. The DNA of the CDR3 is TGCGCCAGCAGCCTGGAAATAGGGGCTGGAAACACCATATATTTT. Residues: CASSLEIGAGNTIYF.

The V gene is TRBV7-7, the J gene TRBJ2-7; 8 bases are a match to TRBD1. The CDR3 runs to 14 residues. Germline V gene data show CDR1 as SSHAT and CDR2 as FNYEAQ (reference sequence). Losses at the gene ends were 1 base for V and 1 base for J; bases not matched to a gene: 0. The CDR3 reads CASSLGTGSYEQYF. The CDR3 region has the DNA TGTGCCAGCAGCTTAGGGACAGGGTCCTACGAGCAGTACTTC.

This chain links TRBV3-1 (or the pseudogene TRBV3-2) with TRBJ2-1; TRBD2 matches at 8 bases. The CDR3 is 18 residues long. Germline V gene lookup returns CDR1 LGHDT and CDR2 YNNKEL (reference sequence). After removal of 0 bases from V and 6 bases from J, the junction contained 13 bases not matched to a gene. The CDR3 DNA is TGTGCCAGCAGCCAAGATCGCACTAGCGGCGCTCAGCTCAATGAGCAGTTCTTC. It encodes CASSQDRTSGAQLNEQFF.